This is a list of T cell receptor beta chains from one sample in a study of spatial heterogeneity in lung cancer. TCRdb fed the 5' RACE reads into MiXCR, producing one record per CDR3 protein. The sample consists of 1,500 to 2,000 distinct CDR3 sequences, roughly 24% of them appearing once. The sample in question was normal lung tissue next to the tumor, obtained at surgery. Source of these receptors: a male donor with early-stage non-small cell lung cancer. Each CDR3 is given with its conserved first and last residue. The order of the fields is V gene, D gene, clone size, J gene, CDR3 DNA, CDR3 protein. A D gene is named only where the DNA matches it firmly. A clone size is listed for some rows: how often the clone was seen (once, few, many), or a class if it is expanded.

TRBV5-1	TRBD1	few	TRBJ1-2	TGCGCCAGCTCACGGGACAGAAGTAACTATGGCTACACCTTC	CASSRDRSNYGYTF
TRBV11-2	.	.	TRBJ1-1	TGTGCCAGCAGCTTACTACTTAACACTGAAGCTTTCTTT	CASSLLLNTEAFF
TRBV7-7	TRBD1	few	TRBJ2-3	TGTGCTAGCAGCTTAGGAGGGACAGGGACAGATACGCAGTATTTT	CASSLGGTGTDTQYF
TRBV10-3	TRBD1	hyperexpanded	TRBJ2-1	TGTGCCATCACCACGGACAGGTCCTACAATGAGCAGTTCTTC	CAITTDRSYNEQFF
TRBV7-9	.	large	TRBJ1-6	TGTGCCAGCAGCTTATCAAGCTATTCACCCCTCCACTTT	CASSLSSYSPLHF
TRBV7-8	.	large	TRBJ2-7	TGTGCCAGCAGCTTAGACCCGGCCGCCGAGCAGTACTTC	CASSLDPAAEQYF
TRBV11-2	TRBD2	few	TRBJ2-1	TGTGCCAGCAGCTTAGAAGCGGGGCATGAGCAGTTCTTC	CASSLEAGHEQFF
TRBV7-9	.	few	TRBJ2-1	TGTGCCAGCAGCGGGGACTCTACACCCTACAATGAGCAGTTCTTC	CASSGDSTPYNEQFF
TRBV20-1	TRBD1	many	TRBJ1-2	TGCAGTGCTAGAGATCGACAGGGGATTAACTTTGGCTACACCTTC	CSARDRQGINFGYTF
TRBV7-2	.	.	TRBJ1-6	TGTGCCAGCAGCTTAGCGCTTGCGGCAGTTTATAATTCACCCCTCCACTTT	CASSLALAAVYNSPLHF
TRBV7-2	.	.	TRBJ1-1	TGTGCCAGCAGCCCCCGGACGGCTCACACTGAAGCTTTCTTT	CASSPRTAHTEAFF
TRBV6-6	TRBD2	few	TRBJ2-2	TGTGCCAGCGGGAGCGGGGGGTACACCGGGGAGCTGTTTTTT	CASGSGGYTGELFF
TRBV11-1	.	.	TRBJ2-5	TGTGCCAGCGCGGGCCCCAATCGGGCAGAGACCCAGTACTTC	CASAGPNRAETQYF
TRBV6-6	.	.	TRBJ2-7	TGTGCCAGCAGTTACTCGATGTCGGAGTTCGAGCAGTACTTC	CASSYSMSEFEQYF
TRBV25-1	.	.	TRBJ1-1	TGTGCCAGCAGACTGGAGAACGAAGCTTTCTTT	CASRLENEAFF
TRBV10-3	.	hyperexpanded	TRBJ2-7	TGTGCCATCAGTGAGTCCTCGGATGTGGGGGAGCAGTACTTC	CAISESSDVGEQYF
TRBV28	.	few	TRBJ2-7	TGTGCCAGCAGTCCCCTCGACAGTTATCATAGCTACGAGCAGTACTTC	CASSPLDSYHSYEQYF
TRBV11-2	.	large	TRBJ2-2	TGTGCCAGCAGCCCCCTCATAGGGTCCGGGGAGCTGTTTTTT	CASSPLIGSGELFF
TRBV7-2	.	few	TRBJ2-3	TGTGCCAGCAGCCGGAGCACAGATACGCAGTATTTT	CASSRSTDTQYF
TRBV20-1	.	few	TRBJ2-3	TGCAGTGCTTCCCTAGGCGGGGCTAGCACAGATACGCAGTATTTT	CSASLGGASTDTQYF
TRBV12-3/TRBV12-4	TRBD2	once	TRBJ2-2	TGTGCCAGCAGGACTAGCGGGGGAGCCGGCGGGGAGCTGTTTTTT	CASRTSGGAGGELFF
TRBV6-5	TRBD1	many	TRBJ2-7	TGTGCCAGCAGTGCGGGACAGGGGATTATAAGCGAGCAGTACTTC	CASSAGQGIISEQYF
TRBV7-9	.	.	TRBJ2-3	TGTGCCAGCAGCCCCGCCAACACAGATACGCAGTATTTT	CASSPANTDTQYF
TRBV24-1	.	.	TRBJ1-6	TGTGCCACCAGTCGACTTGAGAATTCACCCCTCCACTTT	CATSRLENSPLHF
TRBV30	.	.	TRBJ2-2	TGTGCCTGGAGTGTGGCCAGGAACACCGGGGAGCTGTTTTTT	CAWSVARNTGELFF
TRBV5-1	.	many	TRBJ2-1	TGCGCCAGCAGCGCGTGGGGACCCCAGAGCTCCTACAATGAGCAGTTCTTC	CASSAWGPQSSYNEQFF
TRBV5-1	.	few	TRBJ2-7	TGCGCCAGCAGCCCCGGACGAGGGAGTACCTACGAGCAGTACTTC	CASSPGRGSTYEQYF
TRBV4-3	.	medium-sized	TRBJ1-4	TGCGCCAGCAGCCAAGACCTTACCGGGACCCCCAGAGAAAAACTGTTTTTT	CASSQDLTGTPREKLFF
TRBV9	.	large	TRBJ2-3	TGTGCCAGCAGCGCCCAGGGCCGACAGTTCGCCGATACGCAGTATTTT	CASSAQGRQFADTQYF
TRBV4-2	.	.	TRBJ1-2	TGTGCCAGCAGCCAAGTGGACAGCAGCTATGGCTACACCTTC	CASSQVDSSYGYTF
TRBV29-1	TRBD2	.	TRBJ2-1	TGCAGCGTCCCCTTGCTAGCGGGAACGGGCGATGAGCAGTTCTTC	CSVPLLAGTGDEQFF
TRBV5-5	.	few	TRBJ1-6	TGTGCCAGCAGCAGGTGGGGAGGCACCTATAATTCACCCCTCCACTTT	CASSRWGGTYNSPLHF